Below are 16 T cell receptor beta chains sequenced from a single sample in a study of blood T cell repertoires in COVID-19. Data came from immunoSEQ multiplex PCR; TCRdb stores just in-frame clones and leaves some out. The table includes roughly 42,000 clones, approximately 90% detected once. What was sequenced was peripheral blood. The receptors were sampled from a human donor in a cohort sampled during active COVID-19.

This chain connects TRBV9 to TRBJ2-2; 7 bases fit TRBD2. V shed 4 bases and J 9 bases; nucleotides not matched to a gene: 21. This CDR3 contains 18 residues. The germline gives CDR1 SGDLS, CDR2 YYNGEE. The CDR3 sequence is CASSSEVPGRVVVRELFF. In DNA form, the CDR3 reads TGTGCCAGCAGCAGCGAGGTCCCAGGGAGGGTGGTTGTTAGGGAGCTGTTTTTT.

This clone showed up just a few times. This rearrangement joins TRBV7-8 to TRBJ1-5, with D hard to call. V gave up 7 bases and J gave up 0 bases, with 16 bases separating them. The germline gives CDR1 SGHVS, CDR2 FQNEAQ. The CDR3 is made up of 16 amino acids. CDR3 sequence: CASTPGAAHSNQPQHF. CDR3 nucleotide sequence: TGTGCCAGCACCCCGGGTGCAGCTCATAGCAATCAGCCCCAGCATTTT.

This chain connects TRBV9 to TRBJ2-7, with a weak D call TRBD1 (5 bases). The CDR3 extends over 14 amino acids. Germline lookup yields CDR1 SGDLS and CDR2 YYNGEE. The V end lost 0 bases, the J end lost 2 bases, and 9 bases lay between the germline ends. This chain's CDR3 is CASSVDTGPYEQYF. The CDR3 region has the DNA TGTGCCAGCAGCGTAGATACAGGCCCCTACGAGCAGTACTTC.

The CDR3 coding sequence is TGTGCCAGCACCGCAGGGGGAGGGACCCAGTACTTC. Translating it yields CASTAGGGTQYF. The V and J genes are TRBV27 and TRBJ2-5; D is perhaps TRBD1 (7 bases). Germline CDR1 reads MNHEY; CDR2 reads SMNVEV (reference sequence). V was clipped by 7 bases and J by 7 bases, with 13 bases between them. CDR3 length: 12 residues.

The chain links TRBV12-5 to TRBJ1-4; tentative D call: TRBD1 (5 bases). This CDR3 is 12 amino acids long. V was shortened by 2 bases and J by 8 bases, with 6 bases between the two germline ends. CDR1 and CDR2 from the germline V gene are LGHNT and FRNRAP. Written as DNA, the CDR3 is TGTGCTAGTGGTTTGCGGGGGGAAAAACTGTTTTTT. It yields the protein CASGLRGEKLFF.

The rearrangement uses TRBV4-3 and TRBJ2-2; a possible D gene is TRBD1 (6 bases). Germline lookup yields CDR1 LGHNA and CDR2 YSLEER. The CDR3 loop spans 18 amino acids. Trimming took off 0 bases at V and 2 bases at J, with 16 bases between the two ends. The CDR3 region has the DNA TGCGCCAGCAGCCAAGAAGTGACGCAGGGGATAAACACCGGGGAGCTGTTTTTT. This gives the protein CASSQEVTQGINTGELFF.

The chain employs TRBV9 and TRBJ2-3; 10 bases are a match to TRBD2. The CDR3 has 17 amino acids. The ends lost 1 base at V and 4 bases at J; junction bases unmatched: 9. CDR1 and CDR2 (germline): SGDLS, YYNGEE. Here the CDR3 reads CASSVFLVAGGADTQYF. CDR3 DNA: TGTGCCAGCAGCGTATTTTTGGTAGCGGGGGGAGCAGATACGCAGTATTTT.

The chain couples TRBV6-6 to TRBJ2-3; D remains ambiguous. The CDR3 is made up of 14 amino acids. V was pared by 2 bases and J by 4 bases, with 10 bases between. Germline V gene lookup returns CDR1 MNHNY and CDR2 SVGAGI (reference sequence). The CDR3: CASSYTQLPDTQYF. The CDR3 bases are TGTGCCAGCAGTTACACCCAACTGCCAGATACGCAGTATTTT.

The chain couples TRBV15 to TRBJ2-2; D remains unclear. V lost 5 bases and J lost 6, with 10 bases in between. The germline gives CDR1 LNHNV, CDR2 YYDKDF (reference sequence). CDR3 length: 13 residues. CDR3: CATSSRAAGELFF. CDR3 DNA: TGTGCCACCAGCTCGAGAGCCGCCGGGGAGCTGTTTTTT.

This clone was counted a single time. The chain couples TRBV4-2 to TRBJ2-7; TRBD2 might be the D (5 bases). Germline V gives CDR1 LGHNA, CDR2 YNFKEQ. Trimming stripped 4 bases from V and 0 bases from J, with 10 bases between. The CDR3 is 14 amino acids. The CDR3 region has the DNA TGTGCCAGCAGCCCACTAGGCGACTCCTACGAGCAGTACTTC. Its protein is CASSPLGDSYEQYF.

In its sample, this clone was seen a few times. Other DNA sequences in this sample translate to the same CDR3. V usage is TRBV18 and J usage is TRBJ1-6, with 9 bases identical to TRBD1. The germline V gene encodes CDR1 KGHSH and CDR2 LQKENI. Losses at the gene ends were 3 bases for V and 8 bases for J; bases not matched to a gene: 2. The CDR3 has 14 residues. Written as DNA, the CDR3 is TGTGCCAGCTCACCGACAGGGGGGGATTCACCCCTCCACTTT. Its protein product is CASSPTGGDSPLHF.

The rearrangement uses TRBV2 and TRBJ1-2; TRBD1 aligns across 8 bases. V was clipped by 2 bases and J by 4 bases; unmatched bases: 6. The length of the CDR3 is 15 residues. Germline V gene sequence: CDR1 SNHLY, CDR2 FYNNEI. The CDR3 sequence is CASSETTGGSYGYTF. The CDR3 nucleotides read TGTGCCAGCAGTGAAACAACAGGGGGTTCCTATGGCTACACCTTC.

The rearrangement joins TRBV2 to TRBJ2-2; 12 nucleotides agree with TRBD2. Per the germline V gene, CDR1 is SNHLY and CDR2 is FYNNEI. CDR3 length: 16 residues. V was clipped by 4 bases and J by 4 bases; unmatched bases: 4. CDR3 sequence (DNA): TGTGCCAGCAGTGGACTAGCGGGAGTTGTCACCGGGGAGCTGTTTTTT. Translating gives CASSGLAGVVTGELFF.

The chain is built from TRBV7-9 and TRBJ2-7; possible D gene TRBD2, 6 bases. Germline loops: CDR1 SEHNR, CDR2 FQNEAQ (reference sequence). This CDR3 has 15 amino acids. The V and J ends lost 5 bases and 5 bases respectively, with 19 bases between them. The CDR3, as DNA: TGTGCCAGCAGCCGTCTGGGACTCTACATCCACGAGCAGTACTTC. This translates into CASSRLGLYIHEQYF. The full variable domain, with the rest looked up from reference TRBV7-9 and TRBJ2-7, is DTGVSQNPRHKITKRGQNVTFRCDPISEHNRLYWYRQTLGQGPEFLTYFQNEAQLEKSRLLSDRFSAERPKGSFSTLEIQRTEQGDSAMYLCASSRLGLYIHEQYFGPGTRLTVT.

In this sample, this clone turned up once. The chain employs TRBV15 and TRBJ2-1, with D maybe TRBD2 (6 bases). CDR1 and CDR2 (germline): LNHNV, YYDKDF (reference sequence). The CDR3 covers 11 residues. The V end lost 3 bases, the J end lost 12 bases, and 9 bases lay between the germline ends. CDR3 sequence (DNA): TGTGCCACCAGCAGCGGGAGCTTGCAGTTCTTC. Translating it yields CATSSGSLQFF.

By share of the sample, this clone is medium-sized. The J gene is TRBJ1-1, the V gene TRBV4-3, with unresolved D. Trimming pared 3 bases from V and 11 bases from J, leaving 16 bases between. The CDR3 length is 13 residues. Per germline, CDR1 LGHNA and CDR2 YSLEER. The CDR3 region has the DNA TGCGCCAGCAGCCAGCCTAGCACGGGGATTGCTTTCTTT. This codes for CASSQPSTGIAFF.